This record covers a single TCR beta chain. Its antigen remains unidentified. These data are taken from a study of T cell responses to AZD1222 COVID-19 vaccine. Study conclusions and caveats: There were mostly white British donors and more females than males, and clonal diversity was possibly underestimated. When two AZD1222 doses had been given, Spike-specific TCR breadth and depth rose.

The data were produced by immunoSEQ multiplex PCR, yet TCRdb's version contains in-frame clones alone and is incomplete. The sample contains 120,000 or so clones, over 75% of which appear only once. After removal of 2 bases from V and 6 bases from J, the junction contained 9 bases not matched to a gene. CDR3 length: 14 residues. Germline values: CDR1 GTSNPN, CDR2 SVGIG (reference sequence). The chain combines TRBV30 with TRBJ2-7; 8 nucleotides match TRBD1. The specimen comprised peripheral blood, sampled on day 0 of AZD1222 vaccination. The sequence was obtained from an adult in good health. For the CDR3, the DNA is TGTGCCTGGAGTACCGGGACAGGCCCTAGCGAGCAGTACTTC. Translation: CAWSTGTGPSEQYF.